These 24 T cell receptor beta chains share one sample of origin, sequenced in a study of T cell changes during pregnancy in multiple sclerosis. Here immunoSEQ multiplex PCR was the method, and the copy in TCRdb shows in-frame clones only, minus some. This table holds around 46,000 clones, 80% to 90% found once. The source material was CD8+ T cells from peripheral blood mononuclear cells, sampled in the second trimester of pregnancy. These TCRs come from a female donor with multiple sclerosis, enrolled in a pregnancy study.

This sequence joins TRBV15 and TRBJ2-3; 9 bases line up with TRBD2. Germline lookup yields CDR1 LNHNV and CDR2 YYDKDF (reference sequence). The V gene end was trimmed by 1 base and the J gene end by 1 base; junction bases not matched to a gene: 3. This CDR3 spans 16 amino acids. The CDR3 reads CATSRASGVGTDTQYF. The CDR3 bases are TGTGCCACCAGCAGAGCTAGCGGGGTGGGCACAGATACGCAGTATTTT.

V gene TRBV27 combines with J gene TRBJ2-2; 9 bases are a match to TRBD1. V trimming: 2 bases; J trimming: 5 bases; junction bases outside the gene matches: 6. Germline V gene data show CDR1 as MNHEY and CDR2 as SMNVEV (reference sequence). The CDR3 runs 16 residues. The CDR3 region has the DNA TGTGCCAGCAGTTTAACCGGGACAGGGAGTACCGGGGAGCTGTTTTTT. Translation gives CASSLTGTGSTGELFF.

A remark on this clone: The same CDR3 can be traced to other DNA sequences in this sample. The chain recombines TRBV9 with TRBJ1-5; D perhaps matches TRBD1 (5 bases). CDR1 is SGDLS and CDR2 is YYNGEE in the germline V gene. The CDR3 sequence is 14 residues long. Trimming took 0 bases from V and 2 from J, leaving 6 bases between them. CDR3 loop: CASSVGGGNQPQHF. CDR3 sequence (DNA): TGTGCCAGCAGCGTAGGGGGGGGCAATCAGCCCCAGCATTTT.

The chain is built from TRBV29-1 and TRBJ1-5; no definite D call. Germline loops: CDR1 SQVTM, CDR2 ANQGSEA. Trimming left V 2 bases short and J 3 bases short, with 8 bases between. The CDR3 sequence is 13 residues long. The CDR3 protein is CSVEPGVNQPQHF. CDR3 nucleotides: TGCAGCGTTGAACCAGGCGTCAATCAGCCCCAGCATTTT.

This sequence joins TRBV30 and TRBJ2-7, with D possibly matching TRBD1 (5 bases). V was shortened by 5 bases and J by 3 bases, with 14 bases between the two germline ends. Germline V gene lookup returns CDR1 GTSNPN and CDR2 SVGIG (reference sequence). The CDR3 has 13 residues. CDR3 nucleotides: TGTGCCTGGCAGGGCAACCCGGGCTACGAGCAGTACTTC. This encodes CAWQGNPGYEQYF.

CDR3 residues: CASSLGDRLSYEQYF. The CDR3 DNA sequence: TGTGCCAGCAGCTTGGGGGACAGACTCTCCTACGAGCAGTACTTC. V gene TRBV13 combines with J gene TRBJ2-7; TRBD1 aligns across 7 bases. V shed 3 bases, J shed 0 bases, and the junction held 5 bases outside the gene matches. Germline V gene sequence: CDR1 PRHDT, CDR2 FYEKMQ (reference sequence). The CDR3 extends over 15 amino acids.

J is TRBJ1-2 and V is TRBV28; D remains ambiguous. The CDR3 covers 12 residues. V lost 3 bases and J 4 bases, leaving 6 bases between the germline ends. CDR1 is MDHEN, CDR2 SYDVKM, per germline. In DNA form, the CDR3 reads TGTGCCAGCAGTTTCGTACTCTATGGCTACACCTTC. This codes for CASSFVLYGYTF.

The V gene is TRBV2, the J gene TRBJ2-3; 7 bases are a match to TRBD1. The CDR3 contains 13 residues. Germline CDR1 reads SNHLY; CDR2 reads FYNNEI. Trimming took 10 bases from V and 4 from J; bases not matched to a gene: 8. CDR3 sequence: CAITTGRSDTQYF. As DNA, the CDR3 is TGTGCCATCACGACAGGGCGGTCAGATACGCAGTATTTT.

This chain's CDR3 is CASSFRGNSQETQYF. The CDR3 DNA reads as TGTGCCAGCAGTTTTAGAGGGAACAGCCAAGAGACCCAGTACTTC. The chain uses TRBV27 and TRBJ2-5, with TRBD2 as a possible D gene (5 bases). Germline V gives CDR1 MNHEY, CDR2 SMNVEV (reference sequence). Trimming left V 3 bases short and J 1 base short, with 12 bases between. The CDR3 covers 15 residues.

This clone occurred once. The chain joins TRBV7-9 to TRBJ2-2; 10 positions match TRBD1. With 5 bases clipped from V and 3 bases from J, the junction kept 6 bases outside the gene matches. The germline V gene has CDR1 SEHNR and CDR2 FQNEAQ (reference sequence). The CDR3 sequence is 16 residues long. CDR3 residues: CASSPSGTGDTGELFF. The CDR3 DNA follows: TGTGCCAGCAGCCCATCCGGGACAGGGGACACCGGGGAGCTGTTTTTT.

In its sample, this clone was seen a few times. V is TRBV5-1 and J is TRBJ1-1; tentative D call: TRBD1 (5 bases). The V gene lost 0 bases and the J gene lost 0 bases, with 12 bases spanning the gap. The CDR3 runs to 16 residues. Germline assignment: CDR1 SGHRS and CDR2 YFSETQ. The chain's CDR3 is CASSLEGDSMNTEAFF. The CDR3 DNA sequence: TGCGCCAGCAGCTTGGAAGGGGATAGCATGAACACTGAAGCTTTCTTT.

The V and J genes are TRBV30 and TRBJ1-2, with TRBD1 matching 7 bases. This CDR3 has 12 residues. V lost 7 bases to trimming and J lost 2 bases; unmatched junction nucleotides: 4. Germline V gives CDR1 GTSNPN, CDR2 SVGIG (reference sequence). CDR3 nucleotides: TGTGCCTACAGGGGTAGGAACTATGGCTACACCTTC. This translates into CAYRGRNYGYTF.

About this clone: Other DNA sequences in this sample translate to the same CDR3. The V and J genes are TRBV13 and TRBJ1-1; D gene uncertain. From germline, CDR1 is PRHDT and CDR2 FYEKMQ (reference sequence). Deletions cut 0 bases from V and 4 bases from J, with 3 bases between. This CDR3 comprises 12 residues. In nucleotides, the CDR3 is TGTGCCAGCAGCTTAGGGCGCACTGAAGCTTTCTTT. Protein product: CASSLGRTEAFF.

This clone appeared a single time. The chain couples TRBV5-6 to TRBJ2-1; D gene unclear. Germline V gene data show CDR1 as SGHDT and CDR2 as YYEEEE. This CDR3 contains 17 residues. Trimming shortened V by 4 bases and J by 0 bases, and 17 bases separated the two germline ends. CDR3 residues: CASSPPASRSSYNEQFF. CDR3 DNA: TGTGCCAGCAGCCCCCCCGCGTCCCGAAGCTCCTACAATGAGCAGTTCTTC.

This chain links TRBV29-1 with TRBJ2-7, with 8 bases matching TRBD1. The CDR3 spans 13 residues. The junction had 5 bases not matched to a gene; V was cut back by 6 bases and J by 1 base. Germline CDR1 and CDR2: SQVTM and ANQGSEA. The CDR3 sequence: CSVLTGDSYEQYF. Written as DNA, the CDR3 is TGCAGCGTACTGACAGGGGATTCCTACGAGCAGTACTTC.

The rearrangement joins TRBV28 to TRBJ2-7; perhaps TRBD1 as D (6 bases). Germline V gene sequence: CDR1 MDHEN, CDR2 SYDVKM. V was pared by 8 bases and J by 0 bases, with 11 bases between. There are 13 residues in the CDR3. CDR3: CASFQGLSYEQYF. CDR3 nucleotide sequence: TGTGCCAGCTTCCAGGGGCTCTCCTACGAGCAGTACTTC.

J is TRBJ2-1 and V is TRBV2; 10 nucleotides agree with TRBD2. The V gene end was trimmed by 4 bases and the J gene end by 9 bases; junction bases not matched to a gene: 6. Germline values: CDR1 SNHLY, CDR2 FYNNEI. The CDR3 consists of 14 residues. CDR3 coding DNA: TGTGCCAGCAGTGGGACTAGCGGACCCCCTGAGCAGTTCTTC. This gives the protein CASSGTSGPPEQFF.

The chain combines TRBV9 with TRBJ2-5; 7 nucleotides match TRBD2. With V trimmed by 3 bases and J by 11 bases, 13 bases remained unmatched. The CDR3 has 14 amino acids. CDR1 is SGDLS, CDR2 YYNGEE, per germline. The CDR3 sequence is CASSGWGGAKEQYF. CDR3 nucleotide sequence: TGTGCCAGCAGCGGCTGGGGAGGGGCTAAAGAGCAGTACTTC.

V gene TRBV6-4 combines with J gene TRBJ2-3; the match to TRBD2 covers 8 bases. The CDR3 is 15 amino acids. Germline V lookup: CDR1 MRHNA, CDR2 SNTAGT. The J segment lost 0 bases and the V segment lost 3 bases, leaving 2 bases of the junction unmatched. CDR3 residues: CASSDGGGSTDTQYF. The DNA of the CDR3 is TGTGCCAGCAGTGATGGCGGGGGGAGCACAGATACGCAGTATTTT.

The V and J genes are TRBV13 and TRBJ2-2, with 8 positions matching TRBD2. From germline, CDR1 is PRHDT and CDR2 FYEKMQ (reference sequence). The CDR3 is made up of 14 amino acids. V was clipped by 5 bases and J by 6 bases; unmatched bases: 5. The CDR3 bases are TGTGCCAGCAGCCGGGGGGGCCTTCCCGGGGAGCTGTTTTTT. Translated, it gives CASSRGGLPGELFF.

The chain combines TRBV7-2 with TRBJ2-7; the D gene is possibly TRBD2 (5 bases). V lost 5 bases to trimming and J lost 7 bases, with 15 bases between them. Germline CDR1 is SGHTA and CDR2 is FQGNSA. The CDR3 covers 13 residues. The CDR3 sequence: CASSPGTLKEQYF. The CDR3 DNA is TGTGCCAGCAGCCCGGGAACTTTGAAGGAGCAGTACTTC. Full variable domain (rest looked up from reference TRBV7-2 and TRBJ2-7): GAGVSQSPSNKVTEKGKDVELRCDPISGHTALYWYRQSLGQGLEFLIYFQGNSAPDKSGLPSDRFSAERTGGSVSTLTIQRTQQEDSAVYLCASSPGTLKEQYFGPGTRLTVT.

The V call is TRBV2, the J call TRBJ2-7; a weak D match, TRBD1 (5 bases). This CDR3 region has 17 residues. V was pared by 10 bases and J by 0 bases, with 25 bases between. The germline V gene has CDR1 SNHLY and CDR2 FYNNEI. The CDR3, as DNA: TGTGCCACGTCTACCCCCAGGGCGGAACCACCCTCCTACGAGCAGTACTTC. Its protein is CATSTPRAEPPSYEQYF.

J is TRBJ2-5 and V is TRBV27; D call uncertain. Germline CDR1 is MNHEY and CDR2 is SMNVEV (reference sequence). The CDR3 runs 12 residues. The germline V and J ends were trimmed by 2 bases and 5 bases, with 6 bases remaining between them. In DNA form, the CDR3 reads TGTGCCAGCAGTTTAGACGGGGAGACCCAGTACTTC. It encodes CASSLDGETQYF.

This rearrangement joins TRBV7-9 to TRBJ2-7, with D possibly TRBD2 on 5 matching bases. V lost 4 bases to trimming and J lost 4 bases, with 8 bases between them. The germline gives CDR1 SEHNR, CDR2 FQNEAQ (reference sequence). This CDR3 has 12 residues. The CDR3 bases are TGTGCCAGCAGCTACCCGGGGTACGAGCAGTACTTC. Amino acid sequence: CASSYPGYEQYF.